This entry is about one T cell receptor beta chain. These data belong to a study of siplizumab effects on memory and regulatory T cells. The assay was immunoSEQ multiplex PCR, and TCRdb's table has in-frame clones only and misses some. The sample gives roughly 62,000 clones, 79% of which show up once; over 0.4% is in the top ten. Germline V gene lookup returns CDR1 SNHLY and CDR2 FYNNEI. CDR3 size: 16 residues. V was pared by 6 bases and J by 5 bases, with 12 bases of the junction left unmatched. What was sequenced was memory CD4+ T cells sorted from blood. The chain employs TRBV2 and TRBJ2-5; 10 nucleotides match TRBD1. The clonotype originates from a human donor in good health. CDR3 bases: TGTGCCAGCAGAGGAGTTTCGGGACAGGGGAGGGAGACCCAGTACTTC. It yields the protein CASRGVSGQGRETQYF.